Listed below are T cell receptor beta chains from one sample, sequenced in a study of control samples from healthy donors and cancer patients. Generated by immunoSEQ multiplex PCR, the TCRdb table keeps only in-frame clones and is missing some. The table lists 200,000 to 250,000 clones, roughly 94% of them singletons. The sequenced sample was blood. These receptors came from a man aged 45-65 years in good health. Both conserved end residues are part of each CDR3. A D gene is named only where the DNA matches it firmly. The size of a clone is reported for some rows only, either as once, few or many, or as a class for expanded clones.

v_call: TRBV6-5; d_call: .; j_call: TRBJ2-1; clone_size: once; cdr3_nt: TGTGCCAGCCGTATAGCCGGCTCCTACAATGAGCAGTTCTTC; cdr3_aa: CASRIAGSYNEQFF
v_call: TRBV6-5; d_call: .; j_call: TRBJ2-2; clone_size: .; cdr3_nt: TGTGCCACCCGGACTGTACAGAACACCGGGGAGCTGTTTTTT; cdr3_aa: CATRTVQNTGELFF
v_call: TRBV9; d_call: .; j_call: TRBJ2-3; clone_size: .; cdr3_nt: TGTGCCAGCAGCCCTTACCCGGTAAACACAGATACGCAGTATTTT; cdr3_aa: CASSPYPVNTDTQYF
v_call: TRBV28; d_call: .; j_call: TRBJ2-1; clone_size: once; cdr3_nt: TGTGCCAGCAACCGAGGGCAGGGGGGCCTGGGGGAGCAGTTCTTC; cdr3_aa: CASNRGQGGLGEQFF
v_call: TRBV6-5; d_call: .; j_call: TRBJ2-1; clone_size: .; cdr3_nt: TGTGCCAGCACCCCGGACAGGAGCGGGTACAATGAGCAGTTCTTC; cdr3_aa: CASTPDRSGYNEQFF
v_call: TRBV2; d_call: .; j_call: TRBJ1-4; clone_size: .; cdr3_nt: TGTGCCAGCAGTAGGGGGGCAACTAATGAAAAACTGTTTTTT; cdr3_aa: CASSRGATNEKLFF
v_call: TRBV6-5; d_call: .; j_call: TRBJ1-2; clone_size: once; cdr3_nt: TGTGCCAGCAGTTACTCAGGGGCGACCAGAAACTATGGCTACACCTTC; cdr3_aa: CASSYSGATRNYGYTF
v_call: TRBV10-3; d_call: .; j_call: TRBJ1-1; clone_size: .; cdr3_nt: TGTGCCATCAGTGATCCAAAGGGGGGGAACACTGAAGCTTTCTTT; cdr3_aa: CAISDPKGGNTEAFF
v_call: TRBV9; d_call: .; j_call: TRBJ1-1; clone_size: .; cdr3_nt: TGTGCCAGCAGCCCTCTGCTCGGAACCAAGGCTTTCTTT; cdr3_aa: CASSPLLGTKAFF
v_call: TRBV6-5; d_call: .; j_call: TRBJ2-1; clone_size: .; cdr3_nt: TGTGCCAGCAGTTACCGGGTTGTCGGGTACTACAATGAGCAGTTCTTC; cdr3_aa: CASSYRVVGYYNEQFF
v_call: TRBV3-1/TRBV3-2; d_call: .; j_call: TRBJ1-1; clone_size: .; cdr3_nt: TGTGCCAGCGGCCAGGGCCGGAACACTGAAGCTTTCTTT; cdr3_aa: CASGQGRNTEAFF
v_call: TRBV5-5; d_call: .; j_call: TRBJ1-4; clone_size: .; cdr3_nt: TGTGCCAGCAGCTTATCGACACCTGAGGAAAAACTGTTTTTT; cdr3_aa: CASSLSTPEEKLFF
v_call: TRBV10-3; d_call: .; j_call: TRBJ1-1; clone_size: .; cdr3_nt: TGTGCCATCAGTGAGTCCCGGGTAGGGGGCACTGAAGCTTTCTTT; cdr3_aa: CAISESRVGGTEAFF
v_call: TRBV29-1; d_call: TRBD1; j_call: TRBJ1-4; clone_size: .; cdr3_nt: TGCAGCGGTTGGACAGGCTCCAATGAAAAACTGTTTTTT; cdr3_aa: CSGWTGSNEKLFF
v_call: TRBV18; d_call: .; j_call: TRBJ1-3; clone_size: .; cdr3_nt: TGTGCCAGCTCGGCGGACTTAGTCTCTGGAAACACCATATATTTT; cdr3_aa: CASSADLVSGNTIYF
v_call: TRBV28; d_call: TRBD1; j_call: TRBJ1-1; clone_size: .; cdr3_nt: TGTGCCAGCAGTTCCGGGACAGGGCTTCAAGCTTTCTTT; cdr3_aa: CASSSGTGLQAFF
v_call: TRBV28; d_call: .; j_call: TRBJ2-5; clone_size: .; cdr3_nt: TGTGCCACCGCCGGTGGAGGGCGGGAGACCCAGTACTTC; cdr3_aa: CATAGGGRETQYF
v_call: TRBV5-1; d_call: .; j_call: TRBJ1-2; clone_size: .; cdr3_nt: TGCGCCAGCAGCTTGGAAGGAGGGAAGAACTATGGCTACACCTTC; cdr3_aa: CASSLEGGKNYGYTF
v_call: TRBV9; d_call: .; j_call: TRBJ2-1; clone_size: .; cdr3_nt: TGTGCCAGCAGCGTAGGGGGTACCTACAATGAGCAGTTCTTC; cdr3_aa: CASSVGGTYNEQFF
v_call: TRBV5-1; d_call: .; j_call: TRBJ2-7; clone_size: .; cdr3_nt: TGCGCCAGCAGCTTGCCCTCCCGCGAGGACGAGCAGTACTTC; cdr3_aa: CASSLPSREDEQYF
v_call: TRBV11-2; d_call: .; j_call: TRBJ1-1; clone_size: .; cdr3_nt: TGTGCCAGCAGCCCGTCCGCGGGAAAGGCTGAAGCTTTCTTT; cdr3_aa: CASSPSAGKAEAFF
v_call: TRBV7-9; d_call: TRBD1; j_call: TRBJ1-1; clone_size: .; cdr3_nt: TGTGCCAGCAGCTTGGGGGACAGGGCGGGCACTGAAGCTTTCTTT; cdr3_aa: CASSLGDRAGTEAFF
v_call: TRBV10-1; d_call: .; j_call: TRBJ2-3; clone_size: once; cdr3_nt: TGCGCCAGTCGAGGACAGCTCACAGATACGCAGTATTTT; cdr3_aa: CASRGQLTDTQYF
v_call: TRBV5-4; d_call: .; j_call: TRBJ2-1; clone_size: .; cdr3_nt: TGTGCCAGCAGCTTGGTTCCGGACTACAATGAGCAGTTCTTC; cdr3_aa: CASSLVPDYNEQFF
v_call: TRBV5-1; d_call: TRBD1; j_call: TRBJ1-6; clone_size: .; cdr3_nt: TGCGCCAGCAGCTTGGCCGGGACAGGGGAGGCACCCCTCCACTTT; cdr3_aa: CASSLAGTGEAPLHF
v_call: TRBV30; d_call: .; j_call: TRBJ1-3; clone_size: .; cdr3_nt: TGTGCCTGGAGTCTCGGACGAGTGAACACCATATATTTT; cdr3_aa: CAWSLGRVNTIYF
v_call: TRBV3-1/TRBV3-2; d_call: TRBD1; j_call: TRBJ1-3; clone_size: .; cdr3_nt: TGTGCCAGCAGCCAACATGAAGGGACAGGGAGGATCTCTGGAAACACCATATATTTT; cdr3_aa: CASSQHEGTGRISGNTIYF
v_call: TRBV15; d_call: TRBD2; j_call: TRBJ2-5; clone_size: .; cdr3_nt: TGTGCCACCAGCAGTGATATAGCGGGGCGGCGCGCCCAAGAGACCCAGTACTTC; cdr3_aa: CATSSDIAGRRAQETQYF
v_call: TRBV5-1; d_call: .; j_call: TRBJ1-1; clone_size: .; cdr3_nt: TGCGCCAGCAGCTTGGGTGCGGATTTGGACACTGAAGCTTTCTTT; cdr3_aa: CASSLGADLDTEAFF
v_call: TRBV9; d_call: TRBD2; j_call: TRBJ2-1; clone_size: once; cdr3_nt: TGTGCCAGCAGCTGGAGGCGGGGGGGTGTCAATGAGCAGTTCTTC; cdr3_aa: CASSWRRGGVNEQFF
v_call: TRBV30; d_call: .; j_call: TRBJ2-1; clone_size: .; cdr3_nt: TGTGCCTGGAGTTCGGCCAGGGGCGGAGACAATGAGCAGTTCTTC; cdr3_aa: CAWSSARGGDNEQFF
v_call: TRBV5-1; d_call: .; j_call: TRBJ1-1; clone_size: .; cdr3_nt: TGCGCCAGCAGCTTGGCCGAACACCCGGGGAAAGCTTTCTTT; cdr3_aa: CASSLAEHPGKAFF
v_call: TRBV3-1/TRBV3-2; d_call: .; j_call: TRBJ2-2; clone_size: .; cdr3_nt: TGTGCCAGCAGCCAAGCCTGGGCTGGGGAGCTGTTTTTT; cdr3_aa: CASSQAWAGELFF
v_call: TRBV5-6; d_call: TRBD1; j_call: TRBJ2-5; clone_size: .; cdr3_nt: TGTGCCAGCAGCTTGGGGGACAGTGCAGAGACCCAGTACTTC; cdr3_aa: CASSLGDSAETQYF
v_call: TRBV27; d_call: .; j_call: TRBJ2-2; clone_size: .; cdr3_nt: TGTGCCAGCAGTTTATCACGGGTCTCTAACACCGGGGAGCTGTTTTTT; cdr3_aa: CASSLSRVSNTGELFF
v_call: TRBV18; d_call: TRBD1; j_call: TRBJ2-3; clone_size: once; cdr3_nt: TGTGCCAGCTCACCCCGGGACAGGAGCACAGATACGCAGTATTTT; cdr3_aa: CASSPRDRSTDTQYF
v_call: TRBV11-2; d_call: TRBD1; j_call: TRBJ1-1; clone_size: .; cdr3_nt: TGTGCCAGCAGCCGCGACAGGGCGAAGACTGAAGCTTTCTTT; cdr3_aa: CASSRDRAKTEAFF
v_call: TRBV7-2; d_call: .; j_call: TRBJ2-3; clone_size: .; cdr3_nt: TGTGCCAGCAGCGAGTACTCTAGCACAGATACGCAGTATTTT; cdr3_aa: CASSEYSSTDTQYF
v_call: TRBV6-4; d_call: .; j_call: TRBJ1-5; clone_size: .; cdr3_nt: TGTGCCAGCAGTGAAGGGGGGAACAATCAGCCCCAGCATTTT; cdr3_aa: CASSEGGNNQPQHF
v_call: TRBV19; d_call: .; j_call: TRBJ1-3; clone_size: once; cdr3_nt: TGTGCCAGTACCCCAGGACATTATTTTGGAAACACCATATATTTT; cdr3_aa: CASTPGHYFGNTIYF
v_call: TRBV28; d_call: .; j_call: TRBJ1-2; clone_size: .; cdr3_nt: TGTGCCAGCAGTGCGACGGGAAGGGGCTACACCTTC; cdr3_aa: CASSATGRGYTF
v_call: TRBV15; d_call: .; j_call: TRBJ2-2; clone_size: .; cdr3_nt: TGTGCCACCAGCAGAGAAACCCACGGCGGGGAGCTGTTTTTT; cdr3_aa: CATSRETHGGELFF
v_call: TRBV5-5; d_call: .; j_call: TRBJ1-1; clone_size: .; cdr3_nt: TGTGCCAGCAGCTTGGAGCGCGCGGCAGGGGATAGAACTGAAGCTTTCTTT; cdr3_aa: CASSLERAAGDRTEAFF
v_call: TRBV28; d_call: .; j_call: TRBJ1-2; clone_size: .; cdr3_nt: TGTGCCAGCAGTCCTGTCCGACAGGAAACCTATGGCTACACCTTC; cdr3_aa: CASSPVRQETYGYTF